The T cell receptor beta chain under discussion was sequenced for a study of T-cell reconstitution after alpha-beta-depleted transplantation in children. Molecular barcoding with unique molecular identifiers was used for the TCRbeta library. TCRdb re-called the PCR reads with MiXCR, one entry per CDR3 protein. The repertoire consists of hundreds of thousands of distinct CDR3 sequences, with under 15% occurring once and the leading ten covering about 5%. Trimming cost V 1 base and J 3 bases; bases outside gene matches: 9. Germline CDR1 and CDR2: LNHNV and YYDKDF (reference sequence). CDR3 size: 17 residues.

The rearrangement joins TRBV15 to TRBJ2-5, with 9 bases that match TRBD2. The material was PBMCs from the stem cell graft donor, obtained from the stem cell graft. This receptor was obtained from a human donor who donated a stem cell graft to a child with combined immunodeficiency. This CDR3 is CATSRGFMGLAEETQYF. The CDR3 nucleotides read TGTGCCACCAGCAGAGGTTTTATGGGACTAGCTGAAGAGACCCAGTACTTC. Full variable domain (missing parts from reference TRBV15 and TRBJ2-5): DAMVIQNPRYQVTQFGKPVTLSCSQTLNHNVMYWYQQKSSQAPKLLFHYYDKDFNNEADTPDNFQSRRPNTSFCFLDIRSPGLGDTAMYLCATSRGFMGLAEETQYFGPGTRLLVL.